The next 9 T cell receptor beta chains were all read from a single sample in a study of T-cell memory formation after mild COVID-19. MiXCR was run by TCRdb on the 5' RACE reads, yielding one entry per CDR3 protein. The sample records more than 200,000 distinct CDR3 sequences, around 17% being singletons. The sequencing sample was made of PBMCs or a T cell subset sorted from them (not recorded which). The receptors were sampled from a young man who had mild COVID-19 (a few samples of this study predate the infection). Cell type and time point are not known.

Only a few counts were recorded for this clonotype. J is TRBJ2-2 and V is TRBV5-4; 7 bases fit TRBD2. After removal of 6 bases from V and 2 bases from J, the junction contained 13 bases not matched to a gene. Germline CDR1 is SGHNT and CDR2 is YYREEE (reference sequence). The CDR3 is 17 residues long. CDR3 DNA sequence: TGTGCCAGCACCTCCTCGTGGAGCGGGACCAACACCGGGGAGCTGTTTTTT. Translation gives CASTSSWSGTNTGELFF.

As regards this clonotype: The DNA is omitted, as the CDR3 cannot be located on it reliably, and the CDR3 follows TCRdb's listing. This sequence joins TRBV21-1 and TRBJ2-3; the D call in the table, TRBD1, was not verified against the DNA. TRBV21-1 represents a pseudogene. The length of the CDR3 is 16 amino acids, counting both ends. The CDR3 loop reads CASSLWERGGTDTQYF.

This clonotype occurred a few times. This chain joins TRBV7-2 and TRBJ1-5; TRBD1 agrees at 9 bases. From germline, CDR1 is SGHTA and CDR2 FQGNSA. J gave up 5 bases and V 1 base, and 3 bases lay outside the gene matches. The CDR3 loop spans 15 amino acids. The CDR3 spells CASSLVQGAYQPQHF. CDR3 DNA sequence: TGTGCCAGCAGCTTAGTACAGGGGGCCTATCAGCCCCAGCATTTT.

The V and J genes are TRBV5-1 and TRBJ1-5; D is unclear. V was pared by 4 bases and J by 7 bases, with 12 bases between. Germline CDR1 is SGHRS and CDR2 is YFSETQ. This CDR3 comprises 13 residues. The CDR3 coding sequence is TGCGCCAGCAGCGTGTCGGGGAACCAGCCCCAGCATTTT. As protein: CASSVSGNQPQHF.

CDR3 coding DNA: TGTGCCAGCAGTTTGTTGCAGGGGGGCAGCACTGAAGCTTTCTTT. Translated: CASSLLQGGSTEAFF. The V gene is TRBV28, the J gene TRBJ1-1; 7 nucleotides align to TRBD1. The trim removed 3 bases at V and 4 bases at J, leaving 8 bases unmatched. The CDR3 totals 15 residues. CDR1 MDHEN and CDR2 SYDVKM come from the germline V gene.

This chain joins TRBV5-1 and TRBJ1-4, with D maybe TRBD1 (6 bases). The CDR3 is made up of 15 amino acids. Trimming removed 3 bases from V and 4 bases from J, with 13 bases in between. From germline, CDR1 is SGHRS and CDR2 YFSETQ. The CDR3 region has the DNA TGCGCCAGCAGCTCTCTGACAGGAAGTAATGAAAAACTGTTTTTT. Its protein product is CASSSLTGSNEKLFF.

The chain links TRBV2 to TRBJ2-2; TRBD2 matches 10 bases. V gave up 4 bases and J gave up 6 bases; unmatched junction bases: 11. The CDR3 loop spans 17 amino acids. CDR1 and CDR2 (germline): SNHLY, FYNNEI. The CDR3 here is CASSGGSGGAYSGELFF. CDR3 DNA sequence: TGTGCCAGCAGTGGAGGCAGCGGGGGGGCTTACTCCGGGGAGCTGTTTTTT.

V and J are TRBV5-1 and TRBJ2-1; the match to TRBD2 covers 10 bases. J lost 4 bases, V lost 1 base, and 5 bases had no gene match. This CDR3 region has 16 residues. Germline V gives CDR1 SGHRS, CDR2 YFSETQ. The CDR3 sequence: CASSLSVTSGYNEQFF. For the CDR3, the DNA is TGCGCCAGCAGCTTGTCGGTGACTAGCGGGTACAATGAGCAGTTCTTC.

CDR3 coding DNA: TGTGCCAGCAGCGTTCGACAGACGTACACCGGGGAGCTGTTTTTT. It translates to CASSVRQTYTGELFF. V usage is TRBV9 and J usage is TRBJ2-2; possibly TRBD1 for D (5 bases). Germline CDR1 and CDR2: SGDLS and YYNGEE. The CDR3 extends over 15 amino acids. V gave up 2 bases and J gave up 3 bases, with 11 bases separating them.